This paragraph reports one T cell receptor (beta chain). Repertoires were generated with immunoSEQ multiplex PCR, while TCRdb's copy carries only in-frame clones and drops some. This sample yields around 170,000 clones, of which about four fifths are seen a single time; roughly 12% belongs to the top ten. This entry comes from a study of blood T cell repertoires in COVID-19. Germline CDR1 and CDR2: MNHEY and SVGAGI. Unmatched junction bases numbered 6, after V lost 4 bases and J lost 5 bases. The CDR3 contains 15 residues. The sample comprised PBMCs or T cells enriched from blood (not recorded which). The chain carries TRBV6-5 and TRBJ1-5, with 9 bases identical to TRBD1. The TCR sequence derives from a man aged 50-60 years who had recovered from COVID-19. The CDR3 here is CASSSTGQGHQPQHF. The DNA of the CDR3 is TGTGCCAGCAGTTCGACGGGACAGGGCCATCAGCCCCAGCATTTT.